This T cell receptor beta chain derives from a study of CD8+CD57+ T cells in acquired aplastic anemia. Germline V gene lookup returns CDR1 SQVTM and CDR2 ANQGSEA. There are 12 residues in the CDR3. Trimming stripped 8 bases from V and 5 bases from J, with 15 bases between. CD8+CD57+ cell expansion had been shown by flow cytometry in patients chosen for sequencing. This clonotype was recorded at least ten times. Profiling that covered TCR beta VDJ and CDR3 relied on genomic DNA as its template. TCRdb redid the calling of the reads with MiXCR, one entry per CDR3 protein. The profile shows approximately 300,000 distinct CDR3 sequences, approximately 58% of them singletons.

V and J are TRBV29-1 and TRBJ1-1; D may be TRBD1 (6 bases). The clonotype originates from a human donor with aplastic anemia. Material: sorted CD4+, CD8+, or CD8+CD57+ T cells (not recorded which) from PBMCs. The CDR3 nucleotides are TGCAGCTGCATGATACAGGGAACTGAAGCTTTCTTT. Its translation: CSCMIQGTEAFF.